Below are 6 T cell receptor beta chains sequenced from a single sample in a study of T cell responses to AZD1222 COVID-19 vaccine. This table comes from immunoSEQ multiplex PCR, and its TCRdb copy is limited to in-frame clones, with some not included. Among about 82,000 clones listed, about four fifths were seen once. The source was peripheral blood, collected 28 days after the second AZD1222 dose. These receptors all come from an adult who received the AZD1222 COVID-19 vaccine.

The chain recombines TRBV4-3 with TRBJ1-2; D might be TRBD1 (6 bases). The CDR3 loop spans 14 amino acids. Germline V gene sequence: CDR1 LGHNA, CDR2 YSLEER. With 5 bases removed from V and 5 bases from J, the gap between germline ends came to 15 bases. The CDR3 here is CASSTEDRPYGYTF. The CDR3 DNA follows: TGCGCCAGCAGCACGGAAGACAGGCCTTATGGCTACACCTTC.

J is TRBJ1-2 and V is TRBV28, with TRBD1 identical over 7 bases. CDR3 length: 13 residues. After removal of 6 bases from V and 3 bases from J, the junction contained 4 bases not matched to a gene. Germline lookup yields CDR1 MDHEN and CDR2 SYDVKM. The CDR3 protein is CASRQGRDYGYTF. CDR3 DNA sequence: TGTGCCAGCAGACAGGGGCGGGACTATGGCTACACCTTC.

This clone showed up just a few times. This chain links TRBV4-2 with TRBJ1-5, with a possible D match to TRBD1 (5 bases). The CDR3 is made up of 15 amino acids. V dropped 0 bases and J dropped 0 bases, with 6 bases sitting between them. CDR1 and CDR2 (germline): LGHNA, YNFKEQ. CDR3 amino acids: CASSQETASNQPQHF. The CDR3 DNA is TGTGCCAGCAGCCAAGAGACAGCTAGCAATCAGCCCCAGCATTTT.

The CDR3 loop is CASTLGGGPQHF. Here the CDR3 DNA reads TGTGCCAGCACCCTAGGGGGGGGCCCCCAGCATTTT. V is TRBV28 and J is TRBJ1-5; tentatively, D is TRBD1 (6 bases). The germline gives CDR1 MDHEN, CDR2 SYDVKM. CDR3 size: 12 residues. V was cut by 7 bases and J by 10 bases, with 14 bases left in between.

The chain links TRBV6-5 to TRBJ1-1, with 7 nucleotides matching TRBD1. Germline lookup yields CDR1 MNHEY and CDR2 SVGAGI. This CDR3 spans 13 amino acids. With 0 bases clipped from V and 7 bases from J, the junction kept 2 bases outside the gene matches. The CDR3 DNA reads TGTGCCAGCAGTTACTCGGCAGGGGGTGAAGCTTTCTTT. This sequence encodes CASSYSAGGEAFF.

V and J are TRBV15 and TRBJ1-5; no reliable D call. The CDR3 extends over 17 amino acids. Germline CDR1 LNHNV, CDR2 YYDKDF (reference sequence). The ends were cut back, 0 bases at V and 5 bases at J, with 17 bases in the middle. The chain's CDR3 is CATSRDLGISGDQPQHF. The CDR3 DNA reads TGTGCCACCAGCAGAGATCTCGGTATTTCCGGGGATCAGCCCCAGCATTTT.